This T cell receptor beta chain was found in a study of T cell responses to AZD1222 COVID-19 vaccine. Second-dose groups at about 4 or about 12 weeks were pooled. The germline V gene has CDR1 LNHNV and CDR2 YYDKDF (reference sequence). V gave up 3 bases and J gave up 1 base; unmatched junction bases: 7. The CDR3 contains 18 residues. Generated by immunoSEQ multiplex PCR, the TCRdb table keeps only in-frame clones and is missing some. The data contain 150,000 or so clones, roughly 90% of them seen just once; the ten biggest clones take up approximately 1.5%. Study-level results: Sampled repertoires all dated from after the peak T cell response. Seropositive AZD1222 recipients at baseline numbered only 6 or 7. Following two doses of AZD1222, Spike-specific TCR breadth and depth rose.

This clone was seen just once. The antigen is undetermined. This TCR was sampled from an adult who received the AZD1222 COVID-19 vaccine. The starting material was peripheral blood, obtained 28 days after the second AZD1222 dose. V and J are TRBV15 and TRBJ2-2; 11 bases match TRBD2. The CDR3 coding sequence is TGTGCCACCAGCAGGGGGCGGCTAGCGGGAGGGAACACCGGGGAGCTGTTTTTT. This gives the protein CATSRGRLAGGNTGELFF. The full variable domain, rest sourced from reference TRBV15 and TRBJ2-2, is DAMVIQNPRYQVTQFGKPVTLSCSQTLNHNVMYWYQQKSSQAPKLLFHYYDKDFNNEADTPDNFQSRRPNTSFCFLDIRSPGLGDTAMYLCATSRGRLAGGNTGELFFGEGSRLTVL.